Listed here is a single T cell receptor beta chain. The target of this receptor is not known. There are no base qualities to consult, and no much larger clone falls within one base. In light of the paper, this sample's treatment or condition label describes: allogeneic hematopoietic cell transplantation with graft depleted of TCRalphabeta T cells and CD19 B cells. TCRalphabeta/CD19-depleted allogeneic hematopoietic cell grafts were given to the transplant recipients, all of whom were children. This record belongs to a study of T-cell reconstitution after alpha-beta-depleted transplantation in children (dated by TCRdb to 2016 to 2017). For the wider study: The study quantitatively tracked T-cell immune reconstitution after TCRalphabeta/CD19-depleted allogeneic hematopoietic cell transplantation in children using TCR repertoire profiling.

The germline V and J ends show losses of 6 bases and 3 bases respectively, and no gene match explains 4 bases of the junction. Spanning cysteine to phenylalanine, the CDR3 consists of 13 amino acids. The kept DNA is CDR3 alone, 39 bases in frame from the first base. Taken from the germline V gene (reference sequence), the CDR1 and CDR2 loops are LGHDT and YNNKEL. Library creation used PCR. Sequencing used an Illumina HiSeq 2500. To normalize quantification of the TCRbeta repertoire, the TCR libraries were built with molecular barcoding that relied on unique molecular identifiers. TCRdb reran the public reads through fastp at Q25 and MiXCR, keeping productive beta chains. Rows are combined by CDR3 protein, so each entry shows the most common genes and DNA. The sample records hundreds of thousands of distinct CDR3 sequences, 20% to 30% of which are singletons. Under 5.5% of the sample comes from the top ten.

Study-level results and caveats: The high TCRbeta diversity at day 60 in some patients was ascribed to recipient T cells and intrathymic progenitors that had survived conditioning. Over subsequent months, a decline in hyperexpanded clone frequencies was noted, and after one year, T-cell counts and TCRbeta diversity were mostly ascribed to newly produced T cells. Apparently early alphabetaT-cell count recovery about two months after transplant reportedly relied on only several hundred rapidly expanded clones derived from non-depleted graft cells.

The sequence joins TRBV3-1 to TRBJ2-7, and 8 junctional nucleotides match TRBD2. The TCR originated in a female patient aged 2 to 10 who had a stem cell transplant for congenital amegakaryocytic thrombocytopenia, so the T cells may come from the graft donor. Sample: PBMCs, mostly from graft donor cells, taken 360 days after TCRalphabeta/CD19-depleted stem cell transplant. The CDR3 corresponds to CASRGLGIYEQYF. The sequence in DNA is TGTGCCAGCAGGGGACTAGGAATCTACGAGCAGTACTTC.